These 3 T cell receptor beta chains came from one sample sequenced in a study of blood T cell repertoires in COVID-19. Data came from immunoSEQ multiplex PCR; TCRdb stores just in-frame clones and leaves some out. The table has some 66,000 clones, 91% seen once; the top ten hold less than 8%. What was sequenced was peripheral blood. The source of these receptors is a human donor in a cohort sampled during active COVID-19.

The chain recombines TRBV5-1 with TRBJ2-7; a weak D match, TRBD1 (5 bases). CDR3 length: 15 residues. Trimming left V 4 bases short and J 2 bases short, with 16 bases between. Looked up from germline, CDR1 is SGHRS and CDR2 is YFSETQ. CDR3 coding DNA: TGCGCCAGCAGCCCACAACAGGAGATCCCCTACGAGCAGTACTTC. This sequence encodes CASSPQQEIPYEQYF.

This rearrangement joins TRBV6-4 to TRBJ2-1, with D tentatively TRBD1 (6 bases). This CDR3 is 17 amino acids long. Trimming took 0 bases from V and 5 from J, leaving 17 bases between them. Per the germline V gene, CDR1 is MRHNA and CDR2 is SNTAGT. The CDR3 region has the DNA TGTGCCAGCAGTGACTCGAACCACTGGGACAACAACAATGAGCAGTTCTTC. Translation: CASSDSNHWDNNNEQFF.

This clone occurred once. CDR3 region: CASSLRRDNQPQHF. In nucleotides, the CDR3 is TGTGCCAGCAGTTTAAGACGGGACAATCAGCCCCAGCATTTT. The rearrangement joins TRBV6-5 to TRBJ1-5, with unresolved D. V shed 4 bases and J shed 3 bases, with 10 bases lying between them. This CDR3 spans 14 amino acids. The germline V gene encodes CDR1 MNHEY and CDR2 SVGAGI.